Detailed here is one TCR beta chain. Germline lookup yields CDR1 MNHEY and CDR2 SVGEGT. The CDR3 has 15 amino acids. V lost 5 bases and J lost 7; bases outside the gene matches: 8. The sample originates from a study of blood T cell repertoires in COVID-19. TCRdb keeps only in-frame clones here, not all; method: immunoSEQ multiplex PCR. This sample has 140,000 or so clones, with about 87% found just once. The chain joins TRBV6-2 or TRBV6-3 to TRBJ1-4, with TRBD1 matching 9 bases. The clonotype was recovered from a man aged 50 to 59 who had recovered from COVID-19. The specimen was peripheral blood. Here the CDR3 reads CASSDGTGRGEKLFF. CDR3 coding DNA: TGTGCCAGCAGTGACGGGACAGGGCGTGGTGAAAAACTGTTTTTT.